What follows are 32 T cell receptor beta chains derived from one specimen sequenced in a study of blood T cell repertoires in COVID-19. Data came from immunoSEQ multiplex PCR; TCRdb stores just in-frame clones and leaves some out. This sample has 35,000 to 45,000 clones, with approximately 91% found just once. The sequenced sample was peripheral blood. These receptors all come from a human donor in a cohort sampled during active COVID-19.

The chain is built from TRBV6-5 and TRBJ2-1; the D is unclear. Per the germline V gene, CDR1 is MNHEY and CDR2 is SVGAGI. With 0 bases removed from V and 6 bases from J, the gap between germline ends came to 6 bases. CDR3 length: 13 amino acids. CDR3: CASSYSSINEQFF. In DNA form, the CDR3 reads TGTGCCAGCAGTTACTCTAGCATCAATGAGCAGTTCTTC.

The V and J genes are TRBV2 and TRBJ1-1; 8 nucleotides line up with TRBD1. The CDR3 runs 13 residues. With V trimmed by 8 bases and J by 3 bases, 5 bases remained unmatched. Germline CDR1 SNHLY, CDR2 FYNNEI. The CDR3 DNA sequence: TGTGCCAGCGGGCGACAGGGGTACACTGAAGCTTTCTTT. Protein product: CASGRQGYTEAFF.

The CDR3 bases are TGTGCCATCAGCGACAGGGTATCTGGGGAGCAGTACTTC. Protein sequence: CAISDRVSGEQYF. This rearrangement joins TRBV10-3 to TRBJ2-7; 7 bases agree with TRBD1. Germline V CDR1 and CDR2: ENHRY, SYGVKD. With V trimmed by 6 bases and J by 7 bases, 9 bases remained unmatched. There are 13 residues in the CDR3.

V and J are TRBV14 and TRBJ1-2; possible D gene TRBD1, 6 bases. The V gene lost 0 bases and the J gene lost 8 bases, with 19 bases spanning the gap. This CDR3 is built from 16 residues. CDR1 is SGHDN and CDR2 is FVKESK in the germline V gene. The CDR3 DNA sequence: TGTGCCAGCAGCCAAGATAACAGGGTTGGTTCCCGGGGCTACACCTTC. This sequence encodes CASSQDNRVGSRGYTF.

The chain recombines TRBV7-3 with TRBJ2-1; D is perhaps TRBD2 (5 bases). The length of the CDR3 is 18 residues. Per germline, CDR1 SGHTA and CDR2 FQGTGA. Deletions cut 5 bases from V and 5 bases from J, with 25 bases between. CDR3 in amino acids: CASSPPMRATTGHNEQFF. The CDR3 DNA follows: TGTGCCAGCAGCCCCCCCATGAGGGCCACAACCGGACACAATGAGCAGTTCTTC.

The chain employs TRBV18 and TRBJ1-3; D might be TRBD1 (6 bases). The V end was cut by 6 bases, the J end by 0 bases, with 12 bases between. The germline gives CDR1 KGHSH, CDR2 LQKENI. The CDR3 is 15 residues long. This chain's CDR3 is CASSQEQGSGNTIYF. The CDR3 nucleotides read TGTGCCAGCTCTCAAGAACAGGGCTCTGGAAACACCATATATTTT.

This chain's CDR3 is CASSPKAGGGELFF. The CDR3 bases are TGCGCCAGCAGTCCCAAAGCGGGCGGCGGGGAGCTGTTTTTT. This sequence joins TRBV23-1 and TRBJ2-2; D is possibly TRBD2 (6 bases). TRBV23-1 is an ORF, with its function uncertain. V was trimmed by 4 bases and J by 7 bases, leaving 13 bases between them. The CDR3 loop spans 14 amino acids.

The rearrangement joins TRBV5-6 to TRBJ1-2, with 9 bases fitting TRBD1. Looked up from germline, CDR1 is SGHDT and CDR2 is YYEEEE. Trimming removed 4 bases from V and 4 bases from J; junction bases left unmatched: 11. This CDR3 is built from 16 residues. The CDR3 DNA reads TGTGCCAGCAGCCCCGAGCGGGACAGGGAACGCTATGGCTACACCTTC. Encoded protein: CASSPERDRERYGYTF.

A single count supports this clone. This chain joins TRBV7-2 and TRBJ2-4; D gene unclear. CDR1 and CDR2 (germline): SGHTA, FQGNSA. V shed 4 bases and J shed 3 bases, with 25 bases lying between them. The CDR3 is 19 amino acids. In nucleotides, the CDR3 is TGTGCCAGCAGCTCCCCGAATATACCGGGTCTTTTGGGCAAAAACATTCAGTACTTC. Translated, it gives CASSSPNIPGLLGKNIQYF.

V and J are TRBV12-3 or TRBV12-4 and TRBJ2-7; D gene ambiguous. The V gene lost 2 bases and the J gene lost 6 bases, with 8 bases spanning the gap. This CDR3 comprises 12 residues. Written as DNA, the CDR3 is TGTGCCAGCAGTTTATCAGGTTTCGAGCAGTACTTC. Translated, it gives CASSLSGFEQYF.

This clone was detected a few times. This chain joins TRBV7-8 and TRBJ1-1; D is unresolved. The CDR3 has 14 amino acids. Germline V gene lookup returns CDR1 SGHVS and CDR2 FQNEAQ. V shed 6 bases and J shed 2 bases, with 13 bases lying between them. The chain's CDR3 is CASRNSAINTEAFF. CDR3 sequence (DNA): TGTGCCAGCAGAAATTCCGCGATTAACACTGAAGCTTTCTTT.

This clone occurred once. The CDR3: CASSLLGTDTQYF. The CDR3 DNA follows: TGTGCCAGCAGCTTACTAGGCACAGATACGCAGTATTTT. The chain recombines TRBV7-3 with TRBJ2-3; D not certain. Trimming pared 2 bases from V and 1 base from J, leaving 4 bases between. The CDR3 consists of 13 residues. Germline V gene lookup returns CDR1 SGHTA and CDR2 FQGTGA. The full variable domain, in which reference TRBV7-3 and TRBJ2-3 provide the parts outside the CDR3, is GAGVSQTPSNKVTEKGKYVELRCDPISGHTALYWYRQSLGQGPEFLIYFQGTGAADDSGLPNDRFFAVRPEGSVSTLKIQRTERGDSAVYLCASSLLGTDTQYFGPGTRLTVL.

This clone was observed a handful of times. The chain is built from TRBV5-6 and TRBJ2-2; D gene uncertain. The germline gives CDR1 SGHDT, CDR2 YYEEEE. The germline V and J ends were trimmed by 1 base and 6 bases, with 4 bases remaining between them. The CDR3 is made up of 12 amino acids. CDR3 region: CASSLPAGELFF. Written as DNA, the CDR3 is TGTGCCAGCAGCTTGCCTGCCGGGGAGCTGTTTTTT.

J is TRBJ1-4 and V is TRBV6-1; D uncertain. The V gene lost 2 bases and the J gene lost 0 bases, with 7 bases spanning the gap. This CDR3 region has 15 residues. CDR1 MNHNS and CDR2 SASEGT come from the germline V gene. CDR3: CASSETVATNEKLFF. CDR3 nucleotides: TGTGCCAGCAGTGAAACGGTAGCAACTAATGAAAAACTGTTTTTT.

The chain has TRBV6-5 and TRBJ2-7, with D possibly matching TRBD2 (7 bases). CDR1 and CDR2 from the germline V gene are MNHEY and SVGAGI. The length of the CDR3 is 15 residues. Trimming removed 6 bases at V and 5 bases at J, with 20 bases between. This CDR3 is CASSAPLGGPDEQYF. CDR3 sequence (DNA): TGTGCCAGCAGCGCCCCCCTGGGGGGGCCGGACGAGCAGTACTTC.

The chain joins TRBV5-1 to TRBJ2-3; 7 bases agree with TRBD1. The CDR3 runs to 16 residues. J was trimmed by 2 bases and V by 3 bases; bases with no gene match: 9. Germline assignment: CDR1 SGHRS and CDR2 YFSETQ. CDR3 sequence reads: CASSSLGQRYTDTQYF. Written as DNA, the CDR3 is TGCGCCAGCAGCTCATTGGGACAGAGATACACAGATACGCAGTATTTT.

The chain has TRBV5-1 and TRBJ1-2; 11 bases line up with TRBD1. The CDR3 length is 16 residues. V was clipped by 3 bases and J by 8 bases; unmatched bases: 12. Germline loops: CDR1 SGHRS, CDR2 YFSETQ. DNA of the CDR3: TGCGCCAGCAGCTCTGAGTCGGGGGACAGGGGGAACGGCTACACCTTC. Amino acids: CASSSESGDRGNGYTF.

The chain uses TRBV2 and TRBJ2-1, with 7 bases identical to TRBD2. This CDR3 is built from 15 residues. Germline assignment: CDR1 SNHLY and CDR2 FYNNEI. Trimming at V came to 1 base and at J to 4 bases, leaving 4 bases not matched to a gene. The CDR3 spells CASSEGAGVYNEQFF. DNA of the CDR3: TGTGCCAGCAGTGAAGGGGCGGGGGTGTACAATGAGCAGTTCTTC.

The genes are TRBV15 and TRBJ1-4; D call uncertain. Germline CDR1 LNHNV, CDR2 YYDKDF (reference sequence). This CDR3 is 15 amino acids long. The V and J ends lost 0 bases and 0 bases respectively, with 5 bases between them. CDR3 nucleotide sequence: TGTGCCACCAGCAGAGATCAGACAACTAATGAAAAACTGTTTTTT. Amino acids: CATSRDQTTNEKLFF.

The chain links TRBV6-6 to TRBJ2-3, with D tentatively TRBD1 (6 bases). The CDR3 has 14 residues. The V gene lost 4 bases and the J gene lost 1 base, with 9 bases spanning the gap. Looked up from germline, CDR1 is MNHNY and CDR2 is SVGAGI (reference sequence). CDR3 amino acids: CASSSSGGTDTQYF. CDR3 bases: TGTGCCAGCAGTTCATCAGGGGGCACAGATACGCAGTATTTT.

The gene calls are TRBV3-1 (or the pseudogene TRBV3-2) and TRBJ2-2; tentatively, D is TRBD2 (6 bases). Germline V gives CDR1 LGHDT, CDR2 YNNKEL (reference sequence). The CDR3 consists of 16 residues. Trimming shortened V by 3 bases and J by 6 bases, and 17 bases separated the two germline ends. CDR3 protein: CASSQGGLGAAGELFF. DNA for the CDR3: TGTGCCAGCAGCCAGGGAGGACTGGGAGCGGCCGGGGAGCTGTTTTTT.

The CDR3, as DNA: TGTGCCTGGAGACTACAAAATTATGGGACAGGGGGTGTCTACGAGCAGTACTTC. This gives the protein CAWRLQNYGTGGVYEQYF. The V call is TRBV30, the J call TRBJ2-7; 11 nucleotides line up with TRBD1. Germline assignment: CDR1 GTSNPN and CDR2 SVGIG (reference sequence). V was clipped by 3 bases and J by 3 bases; unmatched bases: 16. The CDR3 spans 18 residues.

V gene TRBV19 combines with J gene TRBJ2-1, with a weak D call TRBD1 (5 bases). The CDR3 has 14 amino acids. The ends were cut back, 1 base at V and 4 bases at J, with 8 bases in the middle. Germline assignment: CDR1 LNHDA and CDR2 SQIVND (reference sequence). Here the CDR3 DNA reads TGTGCCAGTAGTATAGTCCAGGGATACAATGAGCAGTTCTTC. It codes for CASSIVQGYNEQFF. The variable domain in full, with the rest retrieved from reference TRBV19 and TRBJ2-1, is DGGITQSPKYLFRKEGQNVTLSCEQNLNHDAMYWYRQDPGQGLRLIYYSQIVNDFQKGDIAEGYSVSREKKESFPLTVTSAQKNPTAFYLCASSIVQGYNEQFFGPGTRLTVL.

The chain combines TRBV5-8 with TRBJ2-2; 7 bases match TRBD1. V was clipped by 6 bases and J by 5 bases; unmatched bases: 10. The CDR3 has 15 residues. Germline V gives CDR1 SGHTS, CDR2 YDEGEE. The CDR3: CASMRQGLGTGELFF. DNA for the CDR3: TGTGCCAGCATGAGACAGGGTTTGGGAACCGGGGAGCTGTTTTTT.

V gene TRBV6-1 combines with J gene TRBJ1-1; no definite D call. This CDR3 region has 14 residues. Germline V CDR1 and CDR2: MNHNS, SASEGT. The V end was cut by 0 bases, the J end by 2 bases, with 7 bases between. CDR3 protein: CASSEAYINTEAFF. The CDR3 DNA follows: TGTGCCAGCAGTGAAGCCTATATAAACACTGAAGCTTTCTTT.

This clone was recorded only once. This sequence joins TRBV27 and TRBJ1-6; D may be TRBD1 (6 bases). Germline V gene data show CDR1 as MNHEY and CDR2 as SMNVEV (reference sequence). V lost 6 bases, J lost 2 bases, and 17 bases lay in between. The CDR3 contains 17 residues. CDR3 nucleotides: TGTGCCAGCAGGATCGTACAGGGAAGCACCTATAATTCACCCCTCCACTTT. As protein: CASRIVQGSTYNSPLHF.

This chain joins TRBV18 and TRBJ2-7; D gene uncertain. The CDR3 is 13 amino acids. Per the germline V gene, CDR1 is KGHSH and CDR2 is LQKENI. Trimming pared 3 bases from V and 3 bases from J, leaving 9 bases between. The CDR3 is CASSPIGDYEQYF. CDR3 in DNA: TGTGCCAGCTCACCTATAGGAGACTACGAGCAGTACTTC.

The rearrangement links TRBV5-1 to TRBJ1-3; D may be TRBD1 (6 bases). This CDR3 contains 16 residues. V lost 4 bases, J lost 3 bases, and 17 bases lay in between. CDR1 is SGHRS and CDR2 is YFSETQ in the germline V gene. The CDR3: CASSEQAGAGGNTIYF. CDR3 sequence (DNA): TGCGCCAGCAGCGAGCAGGCGGGGGCAGGTGGAAACACCATATATTTT.

The J gene is TRBJ1-2, the V gene TRBV27, with D perhaps TRBD1 (6 bases). The CDR3 is 13 residues long. The germline V and J ends were trimmed by 3 bases and 3 bases, with 8 bases remaining between them. Germline CDR1 reads MNHEY; CDR2 reads SMNVEV (reference sequence). CDR3: CASSLHRDYGYTF. In nucleotides, the CDR3 is TGTGCCAGCAGTTTGCACAGGGACTATGGCTACACCTTC.

V usage is TRBV5-5 and J usage is TRBJ1-4; 8 bases match TRBD1. Germline V gene data show CDR1 as SGHKS and CDR2 as YYEKEE (reference sequence). The CDR3 sequence is 14 residues long. J gave up 6 bases and V 3 bases, and 4 bases lay outside the gene matches. The CDR3 sequence: CASSSQGQDEKLFF. CDR3 sequence (DNA): TGTGCCAGCAGCTCACAGGGACAGGATGAAAAACTGTTTTTT.

The chain joins TRBV30 to TRBJ2-3, with 9 positions matching TRBD2. CDR1 is GTSNPN and CDR2 is SVGIG in the germline V gene (reference sequence). With V trimmed by 2 bases and J by 1 base, 1 base remained unmatched. This CDR3 contains 14 residues. The CDR3 nucleotides are TGTGCCTGGAGTTTAGCGGGGGGCACAGATACGCAGTATTTT. This sequence encodes CAWSLAGGTDTQYF.

The chain recombines TRBV19 with TRBJ1-6; D is unresolved. The length of the CDR3 is 14 residues. Trimming took off 5 bases at V and 6 bases at J, with 11 bases between the two ends. Germline V gene lookup returns CDR1 LNHDA and CDR2 SQIVND (reference sequence). CDR3 residues: CASSSREANSPLHF. The CDR3 DNA is TGTGCCAGTAGTTCCCGGGAAGCTAATTCACCCCTCCACTTT. Complete variable domain (other parts from reference TRBV19 and TRBJ1-6): DGGITQSPKYLFRKEGQNVTLSCEQNLNHDAMYWYRQDPGQGLRLIYYSQIVNDFQKGDIAEGYSVSREKKESFPLTVTSAQKNPTAFYLCASSSREANSPLHFGNGTRLTVT.